The 31 T cell receptor beta chains in this list originate from one sample, sequenced in a study of cytomegalovirus exposure and HLA in healthy donors. PCR was performed using 60 Vbeta and 13 Jbeta primers. Profiling relied on immunoSEQ multiplex PCR, and the TCRdb table lists in-frame clones only, not all of them. The sample lists 85,000 to 100,000 clones; around 84% were seen once. Sequencing was performed on PBMCs. These receptors all come from a woman in her 40s in good health and CMV-seropositive.

CDR3 amino acids: CASSSQGQETQYF. CDR3 bases: TGTGCCAGCTCGTCACAGGGGCAAGAGACCCAGTACTTC. The chain couples TRBV18 to TRBJ2-5, with 7 bases lining up with TRBD1. The CDR3 consists of 13 residues. The germline gives CDR1 KGHSH, CDR2 LQKENI. The J segment lost 2 bases and the V segment lost 6 bases, leaving 3 bases of the junction unmatched.

The J gene is TRBJ2-7, the V gene TRBV6-1, with D uncertain. This CDR3 is built from 13 residues. The germline V gene has CDR1 MNHNS and CDR2 SASEGT. The ends were cut back, 8 bases at V and 3 bases at J, with 14 bases in the middle. The CDR3 DNA is TGTGCCAGCTTACGTTCCCGAGACTACGAGCAGTACTTC. Its protein is CASLRSRDYEQYF.

The chain carries TRBV14 and TRBJ2-3, with TRBD2 matching over 10 bases. V lost 6 bases, J lost 4 bases, and 10 bases stayed unmatched. The V gene's germline CDR1 is SGHDN and CDR2 FVKESK. CDR3 size: 16 residues. The CDR3 loop is CASRLSGRVGADTQYF. CDR3 DNA: TGTGCCAGCAGATTAAGCGGGAGGGTCGGCGCAGATACGCAGTATTTT.

This chain links TRBV4-1 with TRBJ2-3; 8 bases are a match to TRBD2. V was pared by 4 bases and J by 14 bases, with 8 bases of the junction left unmatched. Germline V CDR1 and CDR2: MGHRA, YSYEKL. The CDR3 has 12 amino acids. CDR3 DNA: TGCGCCAGCAGCCTCCCAGCGGGAGTAAGGTATTTT. This gives the protein CASSLPAGVRYF.

V is TRBV9 and J is TRBJ2-2, with D possibly TRBD1 on 5 matching bases. CDR1 is SGDLS and CDR2 is YYNGEE in the germline V gene. Deletions cut 2 bases from V and 3 bases from J, with 11 bases between. The CDR3 extends over 15 amino acids. CDR3: CASSVNQGYTGELFF. The DNA of the CDR3 is TGTGCCAGCAGCGTTAATCAGGGATACACCGGGGAGCTGTTTTTT.

This clone has a handful of counts. The rearrangement links TRBV6-1 to TRBJ2-6; the D is unclear. Trimming removed 1 base from V and 0 bases from J, with 4 bases in between. CDR3 length: 15 amino acids. The V gene's germline CDR1 is MNHNS and CDR2 SASEGT. Here the CDR3 reads CASSEDSSGANVLTF. The CDR3 region has the DNA TGTGCCAGCAGTGAAGACAGCTCTGGGGCCAACGTCCTGACTTTC.

The rearrangement uses TRBV7-9 and TRBJ2-7, with TRBD1 identical over 7 bases. CDR3 size: 15 residues. V was clipped by 2 bases and J by 1 base; unmatched bases: 5. The germline CDR1 and CDR2 sequences are SEHNR and FQNEAQ (reference sequence). The CDR3 region is CASSLPPGQSYEQYF. Written as DNA, the CDR3 is TGTGCCAGCAGCTTACCGCCGGGACAGTCCTACGAGCAGTACTTC.

V and J are TRBV18 and TRBJ2-5; TRBD2 agrees at 9 bases. Germline-derived CDR1 and CDR2 are KGHSH and LQKENI. J lost 5 bases, V lost 1 base, and 8 bases had no gene match. The CDR3 contains 16 residues. CDR3 residues: CASSPLRASGMETQYF. The CDR3 coding sequence is TGTGCCAGCTCACCACTCCGGGCTAGCGGGATGGAGACCCAGTACTTC.

This chain connects TRBV4-2 to TRBJ2-3; a weak D match, TRBD2 (7 bases). CDR3 length: 16 amino acids. Between the trimmed V and J ends, which lost 0 bases and 6 bases, there was a span of 16 bases. Per germline, CDR1 LGHNA and CDR2 YNFKEQ. CDR3 protein: CASSQEGGTGGDTQYF. The CDR3 DNA reads TGTGCCAGCAGCCAAGAAGGGGGTACCGGGGGGGATACGCAGTATTTT.

The V and J genes are TRBV6-1 and TRBJ1-5; maybe TRBD1 (5 bases). Trimming stripped 2 bases from V and 6 bases from J, with 8 bases between. Germline V gene data show CDR1 as MNHNS and CDR2 as SASEGT. This CDR3 spans 13 amino acids. CDR3 region: CASSEIQGQPQHF. CDR3 nucleotide sequence: TGTGCCAGCAGTGAAATTCAGGGTCAGCCCCAGCATTTT.

The CDR3 sequence is CASSTGEGYSNQPQHF. For the CDR3, the DNA is TGTGCCAGTAGTACCGGGGAAGGATATAGCAATCAGCCCCAGCATTTT. The rearrangement uses TRBV19 and TRBJ1-5; no clear D. The CDR3 totals 16 residues. The ends were cut back, 4 bases at V and 0 bases at J, with 13 bases in the middle. Germline V gene lookup returns CDR1 LNHDA and CDR2 SQIVND (reference sequence).

This clone has more than one count but fewer than ten. The V and J genes are TRBV29-1 and TRBJ2-3, with D maybe TRBD1 (5 bases). Trimming pared 6 bases from V and 12 bases from J, leaving 13 bases between. This CDR3 contains 10 residues. Germline V lookup: CDR1 SQVTM, CDR2 ANQGSEA. The CDR3 DNA is TGCAGCGTCGACAGCAGTAGTCAGTATTTT. Amino acids: CSVDSSSQYF.

The rearrangement links TRBV7-2 to TRBJ1-2; D perhaps matches TRBD1 (6 bases). This CDR3 spans 17 amino acids. Trimming pared 1 base from V and 6 bases from J, leaving 21 bases between. Germline V gene lookup returns CDR1 SGHTA and CDR2 FQGNSA. The CDR3 DNA is TGTGCCAGCAGCTTAGGGCGGGGGGCCCTCCTGAACGATGGCTACACCTTC. This codes for CASSLGRGALLNDGYTF.

The chain joins TRBV19 to TRBJ2-1; tentatively, D is TRBD2 (5 bases). The ends were cut back, 5 bases at V and 5 bases at J, with 13 bases in the middle. The CDR3 extends over 14 amino acids. Per germline, CDR1 LNHDA and CDR2 SQIVND (reference sequence). In nucleotides, the CDR3 is TGTGCCAGTAGTTTCGGACTGAACCACAATGAGCAGTTCTTC. Translating gives CASSFGLNHNEQFF.

This chain links TRBV30 with TRBJ2-7; tentative D call: TRBD2 (6 bases). The CDR3 covers 13 residues. CDR1 is GTSNPN, CDR2 SVGIG, per germline (reference sequence). Trimming cost V 1 base and J 3 bases, with 10 bases left between them. In DNA form, the CDR3 reads TGTGCCTGGAGTGGCGGGAACTACTACGAGCAGTACTTC. It is translated as CAWSGGNYYEQYF.

The gene calls are TRBV4-1 and TRBJ1-5, with D possibly being TRBD1 (6 bases). Trimming cost V 1 base and J 7 bases, with 14 bases left between them. Per germline, CDR1 MGHRA and CDR2 YSYEKL. This CDR3 region has 15 residues. The CDR3 here is CASSQGMQGHQPQHF. The CDR3 bases are TGCGCCAGCAGCCAAGGTATGCAGGGACACCAGCCCCAGCATTTT.

The genes are TRBV9 and TRBJ1-1; TRBD1 matches 10 bases. CDR1 SGDLS and CDR2 YYNGEE come from the germline V gene. CDR3 length: 15 residues. V shed 3 bases, J shed 4 bases, and the junction held 6 bases outside the gene matches. The CDR3, as DNA: TGTGCCAGCAGCGCCCGAGGGACAGGGGTCACTGAAGCTTTCTTT. This encodes CASSARGTGVTEAFF.

This chain connects TRBV7-3 to TRBJ2-1, with a tentative D call TRBD2 (5 bases). The CDR3 contains 14 residues. V was cut by 5 bases and J by 5 bases, with 13 bases left in between. Germline V gene lookup returns CDR1 SGHTA and CDR2 FQGTGA. CDR3 in DNA: TGTGCCAGCAGCGGAGGAGGCAAGAACAATGAGCAGTTCTTC. Residues: CASSGGGKNNEQFF.

The chain couples TRBV6-1 to TRBJ2-1; 10 nucleotides match TRBD2. This CDR3 is 14 amino acids long. V lost 10 bases and J lost 6; bases outside the gene matches: 9. CDR1 and CDR2 from the germline V gene are MNHNS and SASEGT. CDR3 in DNA: TGTGCCACCGGAGCGGGAGGGGGTCCCAATGAGCAGTTCTTC. It yields the protein CATGAGGGPNEQFF.

This CDR3 is CASSVTYNQPQHF. For the CDR3, the DNA is TGTGCCAGCAGCGTCACTTACAATCAGCCCCAGCATTTT. The rearrangement joins TRBV9 to TRBJ1-5; no clear D. The CDR3 runs to 13 residues. The germline V gene encodes CDR1 SGDLS and CDR2 YYNGEE. V gave up 2 bases and J gave up 3 bases, with 6 bases separating them.

The V and J genes are TRBV18 and TRBJ1-2; 9 nucleotides line up with TRBD1. The germline gives CDR1 KGHSH, CDR2 LQKENI. CDR3 length: 17 residues. The junction had 15 bases not matched to a gene; V was cut back by 3 bases and J by 7 bases. The DNA of the CDR3 is TGTGCCAGCTCACCTACCGGGACAGGGACAACCGCTGGTGGCTACACCTTC. It codes for CASSPTGTGTTAGGYTF.

The chain uses TRBV15 and TRBJ1-5; TRBD1 aligns across 7 bases. CDR1 is LNHNV and CDR2 is YYDKDF in the germline V gene (reference sequence). This CDR3 spans 17 amino acids. Trimming at V came to 3 bases and at J to 0 bases, leaving 8 bases not matched to a gene. CDR3 sequence reads: CATSRDRWTYSNQPQHF. CDR3 coding DNA: TGTGCCACCAGCAGGGACAGGTGGACTTATAGCAATCAGCCCCAGCATTTT.

This clone appeared a single time. This rearrangement joins TRBV27 to TRBJ2-2; 7 bases align to TRBD1. CDR1 MNHEY and CDR2 SMNVEV come from the germline V gene (reference sequence). The CDR3 contains 16 residues. The V segment lost 5 bases and the J segment 3 bases; nucleotides outside the gene matches: 9. The CDR3 bases are TGTGCCAGCAGTCCTCGACAGGGTTCGGACACCGGGGAGCTGTTTTTT. As protein: CASSPRQGSDTGELFF.

The V and J genes are TRBV30 and TRBJ2-3; 11 bases align to TRBD2. The CDR3 totals 18 residues. V trimming: 4 bases; J trimming: 0 bases; junction bases outside the gene matches: 12. CDR1 GTSNPN and CDR2 SVGIG come from the germline V gene (reference sequence). The CDR3 loop is CAWTRTRTSGPSTDTQYF. In nucleotides, the CDR3 is TGTGCCTGGACCCGCACCCGGACTAGCGGGCCTAGCACAGATACGCAGTATTTT.

The gene calls are TRBV5-1 and TRBJ1-1, with 11 bases identical to TRBD1. CDR1 is SGHRS and CDR2 is YFSETQ in the germline V gene. With 0 bases clipped from V and 0 bases from J, the junction kept 7 bases outside the gene matches. The CDR3 runs to 18 residues. The CDR3 DNA reads as TGCGCCAGCAGCTTGGATCCGGGACAGGGGGTGTTGAACACTGAAGCTTTCTTT. It yields the protein CASSLDPGQGVLNTEAFF.

The rearrangement links TRBV2 to TRBJ2-7; weak D call: TRBD1 (9 bases). The V gene lost 8 bases and the J gene lost 2 bases, with 28 bases spanning the gap. The CDR3 is 18 amino acids. Germline-derived CDR1 and CDR2 are SNHLY and FYNNEI. The CDR3 DNA follows: TGTGCCAGCGGGGGGGACAGGGATAAAGCGGGAGAGGCCTACGAGCAGTACTTC. It yields the protein CASGGDRDKAGEAYEQYF. The complete variable domain, with remaining parts taken from reference TRBV2 and TRBJ2-7, reads EPEVTQTPSHQVTQMGQEVILRCVPISNHLYFYWYRQILGQKVEFLVSFYNNEISEKSEIFDDQFSVERPDGSNFTLKIRSTKLEDSAMYFCASGGDRDKAGEAYEQYFGPGTRLTVT.

The rearrangement uses TRBV6-1 and TRBJ2-2; D is possibly TRBD2 (6 bases). Germline V lookup: CDR1 MNHNS, CDR2 SASEGT. This CDR3 is built from 12 residues. V was pared by 6 bases and J by 5 bases, with 7 bases between. The CDR3, as DNA: TGTGCCAGCAGGACTAGGACCGGGGAGCTGTTTTTT. Protein: CASRTRTGELFF.

The rearrangement links TRBV6-6 to TRBJ2-4, with 11 nucleotides matching TRBD2. J gave up 5 bases and V 7 bases, and 4 bases lay outside the gene matches. Per germline, CDR1 MNHNY and CDR2 SVGAGI (reference sequence). The CDR3 is 14 residues long. Here the CDR3 reads CASTLAGGENIQYF. CDR3 nucleotide sequence: TGTGCCAGCACCTTAGCGGGAGGGGAAAACATTCAGTACTTC.

The chain uses TRBV7-2 and TRBJ2-2; TRBD2 matches 11 bases. CDR3 length: 17 amino acids. Germline V gene lookup returns CDR1 SGHTA and CDR2 FQGNSA. With V trimmed by 3 bases and J by 6 bases, 9 bases remained unmatched. CDR3: CASSFRTSGSGAGELFF. CDR3 DNA: TGTGCCAGCAGCTTCCGGACTAGCGGGTCTGGAGCCGGGGAGCTGTTTTTT.

The chain couples TRBV5-1 to TRBJ1-1; 9 nucleotides agree with TRBD1. The germline V gene encodes CDR1 SGHRS and CDR2 YFSETQ. The V gene end was trimmed by 4 bases and the J gene end by 1 base; junction bases not matched to a gene: 2. This CDR3 is 14 amino acids long. The CDR3 region has the DNA TGCGCCAGCAGCGAGGGACAGGGGAACACTGAAGCTTTCTTT. Its translation is CASSEGQGNTEAFF.

This clone was observed a handful of times. The chain combines TRBV11-3 with TRBJ2-1; no clear D. Trimming took off 1 base at V and 0 bases at J, with 7 bases between the two ends. Germline V gives CDR1 SGHNT, CDR2 YENEEA. This CDR3 has 15 amino acids. CDR3 nucleotides: TGTGCCAGCAGCTTAGCGGGTCCCTCCTACAATGAGCAGTTCTTC. This encodes CASSLAGPSYNEQFF.